This TCR beta chain was profiled in a study of T-cell reconstitution after alpha-beta-depleted transplantation in children. Trimming took off 2 bases at V and 4 bases at J, with 5 bases between the two ends. The CDR3 has 12 amino acids. This clonotype was observed at least ten times. Unique molecular identifiers were built into the TCRbeta library. TCRdb analysed the PCR reads with MiXCR anew, one entry per CDR3 protein. The sample has about 690,000 distinct CDR3 sequences, around 17% seen once. The rearrangement links TRBV12-3 or TRBV12-4 to TRBJ2-5; D gene unclear. The source was PBMCs from the stem cell graft donor, collected from the stem cell graft. The source of this sequence is a human donor who donated a stem cell graft to a child with acute myeloid leukemia. For the CDR3, the DNA is TGTGCCAGCAGTTTACGGTCAGAGACCCAGTACTTC. Protein sequence: CASSLRSETQYF.